The 24 T cell receptor beta chains in this list originate from one sample, sequenced in a study of cytomegalovirus exposure and HLA in healthy donors. Only in-frame clones appear in the TCRdb table, and some are missing; sequencing was by immunoSEQ multiplex PCR. The repertoire holds some 200,000 clones, with more than 75% as singletons. The sample comprised PBMCs. The receptor source for this set is a man aged 30-40 years in good health and CMV-seropositive.

This chain links TRBV4-3 with TRBJ1-1; no reliable D call. Germline lookup yields CDR1 LGHNA and CDR2 YSLEER. V was cut by 0 bases and J by 4 bases, with 12 bases left in between. The CDR3 spans 15 residues. The CDR3 protein is CASSQDRTLGTEAFF. The CDR3 region has the DNA TGCGCCAGCAGCCAAGACAGGACTTTGGGCACTGAAGCTTTCTTT.

This clone has a single count. The chain is built from TRBV7-2 and TRBJ2-2; D not resolved. The CDR3 is 15 residues long. Per the germline V gene, CDR1 is SGHTA and CDR2 is FQGNSA. V lost 6 bases and J lost 9, with 20 bases in between. The CDR3: CASSHPTLPPRELFF. Written as DNA, the CDR3 is TGTGCCAGCAGTCATCCGACACTCCCACCTCGGGAGCTGTTTTTT.

This chain links TRBV5-1 with TRBJ2-7; D remains unclear. The CDR3 sequence is 13 residues long. CDR1 SGHRS and CDR2 YFSETQ come from the germline V gene. V lost 0 bases to trimming and J lost 7 bases, with 11 bases between them. The CDR3 region is CASSLAQVREQYF. CDR3 coding DNA: TGCGCCAGCAGCTTGGCCCAGGTGAGGGAGCAGTACTTC.

There are a few counts of this clone. This sequence joins TRBV5-1 and TRBJ1-1, with 9 bases that match TRBD1. This CDR3 comprises 14 residues. V was pared by 2 bases and J by 7 bases, with 6 bases of the junction left unmatched. The V gene's germline CDR1 is SGHRS and CDR2 YFSETQ. CDR3 coding DNA: TGCGCCAGCAGCTTCCGGGACAGGGAGGGTGAAGCTTTCTTT. Translating gives CASSFRDREGEAFF.

The V and J genes are TRBV28 and TRBJ1-5; D is uncertain. This CDR3 region has 16 residues. The V end was cut by 0 bases, the J end by 6 bases, with 15 bases between. Germline CDR1 MDHEN, CDR2 SYDVKM. The CDR3 region has the DNA TGTGCCAGCAGTTTATGGGAGACCGGTCGTGGTCAGCCCCAGCATTTT. Its protein is CASSLWETGRGQPQHF.

J is TRBJ1-2 and V is TRBV13; D is uncertain. The germline CDR1 and CDR2 sequences are PRHDT and FYEKMQ (reference sequence). V was cut by 5 bases and J by 4 bases, with 20 bases left in between. The CDR3 loop spans 16 amino acids. DNA of the CDR3: TGTGCCAGCAGCCCCGCCCTCACAGAAACCGGCTATGGCTACACCTTC. Protein sequence: CASSPALTETGYGYTF.

In this sample, this clone turned up a few times. J is TRBJ1-6 and V is TRBV6-1; no firm D call. Germline loops: CDR1 MNHNS, CDR2 SASEGT. The CDR3 is 14 amino acids. Trimming stripped 2 bases from V and 7 bases from J, with 9 bases between. CDR3 nucleotide sequence: TGTGCCAGCAGTGAAAGTCCGAACAATTCACCCCTCCACTTT. Translated: CASSESPNNSPLHF.

The chain carries TRBV5-6 and TRBJ2-1; 14 nucleotides match TRBD2. CDR3 size: 17 residues. The germline CDR1 and CDR2 sequences are SGHDT and YYEEEE. V dropped 0 bases and J dropped 2; count of bases not matched to a gene: 1. CDR3 DNA: TGTGCCAGCAGCTTGGAGGGACTAGCGGGAGCCTACAATGAGCAGTTCTTC. Amino acid sequence: CASSLEGLAGAYNEQFF.

The chain carries TRBV7-9 and TRBJ2-7; 9 nucleotides agree with TRBD1. The CDR3 runs to 13 residues. The germline V gene encodes CDR1 SEHNR and CDR2 FQNEAQ (reference sequence). Trimming at V came to 5 bases and at J to 3 bases, leaving 2 bases not matched to a gene. CDR3 nucleotides: TGTGCCAGCAGCCCGGGACAGGGCTACGAGCAGTACTTC. Protein sequence: CASSPGQGYEQYF.

The V gene is TRBV29-1, the J gene TRBJ1-1, with D possibly TRBD1 on 5 matching bases. The CDR3 loop spans 12 amino acids. Looked up from germline, CDR1 is SQVTM and CDR2 is ANQGSEA. V was clipped by 4 bases and J by 7 bases, with 13 bases between them. The CDR3 region has the DNA TGCAGCGTTGTCCCTTGGCAGGGTGAAGCTTTCTTT. This translates into CSVVPWQGEAFF.

V gene TRBV27 combines with J gene TRBJ2-2; D unclear. CDR3 size: 14 residues. Trimming removed 6 bases from V and 1 base from J, with 9 bases in between. Germline V gene data show CDR1 as MNHEY and CDR2 as SMNVEV (reference sequence). Here the CDR3 reads CASSNLGNTGELFF. The CDR3 bases are TGTGCCAGCAGCAACCTCGGGAACACCGGGGAGCTGTTTTTT.

V gene TRBV19 combines with J gene TRBJ2-7, with D possibly being TRBD1 or TRBD2 (5 bases each). Trimming took off 5 bases at V and 5 bases at J, with 13 bases between the two ends. The CDR3 length is 13 residues. The germline V gene encodes CDR1 LNHDA and CDR2 SQIVND (reference sequence). This chain's CDR3 is CASSPGTGHEQYF. The CDR3 DNA reads TGTGCCAGTAGTCCTGGGACGGGCCACGAGCAGTACTTC.

This chain joins TRBV7-9 and TRBJ2-7, with 8 bases fitting TRBD1. This CDR3 region has 16 residues. J gave up 1 base and V 1 base, and 6 bases lay outside the gene matches. CDR1 SEHNR and CDR2 FQNEAQ come from the germline V gene (reference sequence). CDR3: CASSLVGQGPSYEQYF. The CDR3 DNA reads TGTGCCAGCAGCTTAGTTGGACAGGGACCTTCCTACGAGCAGTACTTC.

The chain is built from TRBV6-5 and TRBJ2-7; D not resolved. Germline V CDR1 and CDR2: MNHEY, SVGAGI. The CDR3 consists of 14 residues. V was trimmed by 2 bases and J by 3 bases, leaving 11 bases between them. In nucleotides, the CDR3 is TGTGCCAGCAGTTACGGCGGAGAGAACTACGAGCAGTACTTC. Its protein product is CASSYGGENYEQYF.

This clone was detected only once. Written as DNA, the CDR3 is TGTGCCAGCAGCCCCGGACAGGGTAGTCTCTACGAGCAGTACTTC. Translated, it gives CASSPGQGSLYEQYF. The V gene is TRBV5-6, the J gene TRBJ2-7, with 8 positions matching TRBD1. The V and J ends lost 4 bases and 3 bases, in that order; junction bases with no gene match: 9. Per germline, CDR1 SGHDT and CDR2 YYEEEE. The CDR3 loop spans 15 amino acids.

This clone was observed a few times. The J gene is TRBJ2-2, the V gene TRBV5-6; TRBD1 might be the D (6 bases). Germline CDR1 is SGHDT and CDR2 is YYEEEE. Trimming left V 3 bases short and J 1 base short, with 7 bases between. This CDR3 spans 14 amino acids. The CDR3 nucleotides are TGTGCCAGCAGCTCGACAGGGAACACCGGGGAGCTGTTTTTT. Protein product: CASSSTGNTGELFF.

The chain employs TRBV5-4 and TRBJ2-7, with D maybe TRBD2 (6 bases). With 3 bases removed from V and 0 bases from J, the gap between germline ends came to 13 bases. CDR3 length: 15 residues. Germline CDR1 is SGHNT and CDR2 is YYREEE (reference sequence). In DNA form, the CDR3 reads TGTGCCAGCAGCTATAGCGGATCTAGCTCCTACGAGCAGTACTTC. It codes for CASSYSGSSSYEQYF.

The chain couples TRBV5-4 to TRBJ2-5, with D hard to call. V was cut by 4 bases and J by 3 bases, with 10 bases left in between. Looked up from germline, CDR1 is SGHNT and CDR2 is YYREEE (reference sequence). The CDR3 is 13 residues long. CDR3 in amino acids: CASSRPNEETQYF. CDR3 bases: TGTGCCAGCAGCCGCCCGAATGAAGAGACCCAGTACTTC.

The chain is built from TRBV6-5 and TRBJ1-5; D is ambiguous. The CDR3 length is 15 residues. Germline V gene lookup returns CDR1 MNHEY and CDR2 SVGAGI. Trimming stripped 2 bases from V and 2 bases from J, with 10 bases between. CDR3 bases: TGTGCCAGCAGTTACGACGGGGTTGGCAATCAGCCCCAGCATTTT. Residues: CASSYDGVGNQPQHF.

The CDR3 DNA reads as TGTGCCAGCAGTAAAAACAGGGAGTCTGAAGCTTTCTTT. Translated, it gives CASSKNRESEAFF. V usage is TRBV6-5 and J usage is TRBJ1-1; weak D call: TRBD1 (6 bases). The length of the CDR3 is 13 residues. Germline V gives CDR1 MNHEY, CDR2 SVGAGI. The germline V and J ends were trimmed by 5 bases and 6 bases, with 13 bases remaining between them.

CDR3 region: CASSLEMNTEAFF. The CDR3 DNA reads as TGTGCCAGCAGCCTGGAAATGAACACTGAAGCTTTCTTT. The V call is TRBV11-3, the J call TRBJ1-1; D gene ambiguous. Germline CDR1 is SGHNT and CDR2 is YENEEA. V was trimmed by 5 bases and J by 0 bases, leaving 7 bases between them. The CDR3 totals 13 residues.

This chain joins TRBV11-1 and TRBJ2-1; no reliable D call. Trimming stripped 3 bases from V and 8 bases from J, with 8 bases between. CDR3 length: 12 residues. Germline CDR1 reads SGHAT; CDR2 reads FQDESV (reference sequence). CDR3 coding DNA: TGTGCCAGCAGCTTTCCCCGGGATGAGCAGTTCTTC. Encoded protein: CASSFPRDEQFF.

The chain employs TRBV9 and TRBJ2-5, with 10 nucleotides matching TRBD2. The V gene's germline CDR1 is SGDLS and CDR2 YYNGEE. V lost 0 bases and J lost 0; bases outside the gene matches: 5. This CDR3 is 17 amino acids long. The CDR3 is CASSVGGAGGYQETQYF. The CDR3 coding sequence is TGTGCCAGCAGCGTAGGGGGAGCGGGAGGGTACCAAGAGACCCAGTACTTC.

The CDR3 loop reads CASGYSDLGTYNEQFF. DNA for the CDR3: TGTGCCAGCGGATATTCTGACTTGGGGACCTACAATGAGCAGTTCTTC. The rearrangement joins TRBV9 to TRBJ2-1; D ambiguous. The V end was cut by 7 bases, the J end by 2 bases, with 19 bases between. Germline CDR1 and CDR2: SGDLS and YYNGEE. The CDR3 has 16 residues.